The clone carrying this T cell receptor beta chain was observed many times. Its antigen is currently unknown. TCR beta cDNA libraries included unique molecular identifiers. MiXCR, applied by TCRdb to the PCR reads, yields one record per CDR3 protein. The table has roughly 730,000 distinct CDR3 sequences, roughly 27% seen once. The sample is drawn from a study of post-analysis software for immune sequencing data. Whole-study results and caveats: When compared against controls, multiple sclerosis patients showed significantly lower normalized Chao1 diversity.

Sequencing was carried out using blood. The sequence came from a girl between 10 and 17 years old with multiple sclerosis.

In nucleotides, the CDR3 is TGCGCCAGCAGCCAAGCTCACCTCTACGAGCAGTACTTC. Its translation: CASSQAHLYEQYF. This chain joins TRBV4-3 and TRBJ2-7; no clear D. Trimming left V 1 base short and J 3 bases short, with 7 bases between. The CDR3 is 13 residues long. The germline V gene encodes CDR1 LGHNA and CDR2 YSLEER.